The rows below give T cell receptor beta chains drawn from one sample of a study of blood T cell repertoires in COVID-19. Method: immunoSEQ multiplex PCR; TCRdb's copy keeps in-frame clones and lacks some. The sample yields more than 100,000 clones, around 84% seen once. The material sequenced was PBMCs or T cells enriched from blood (not recorded which). These receptors were taken from a man aged 35 to 55 with acute COVID-19. Each CDR3 is given with its conserved first and last residue. The D gene is left open where the match is weak. A row's size may be missing; if present it is once, few, many or a size class.

cdr3_nt: TGTGCCAGCAGCTTGGGACTAGCGGGCGGTGCGGAGACCCAGTACTTC; cdr3_aa: CASSLGLAGGAETQYF; d_call: TRBD2; v_call: TRBV5-4; j_call: TRBJ2-5; clone_size: once
cdr3_nt: TGTGCCAGTAGTATATCGGGGGGTTCCCACAATGAGCAGTTCTTC; cdr3_aa: CASSISGGSHNEQFF; d_call: TRBD2; v_call: TRBV19; j_call: TRBJ2-1; clone_size: NA
cdr3_nt: TGTGCCTGGAGTGTAAGAGCTAGCGGGGGAAGGGAGCAGTACTTC; cdr3_aa: CAWSVRASGGREQYF; d_call: TRBD2; v_call: TRBV30; j_call: TRBJ2-7; clone_size: NA
cdr3_nt: TGTGCCAGCAGTGAACTAGCGGGTTACACAGATACGCAGTATTTT; cdr3_aa: CASSELAGYTDTQYF; d_call: TRBD2; v_call: TRBV2; j_call: TRBJ2-3; clone_size: NA
cdr3_nt: TGTGCCAGGTCCCGGGACAGGTTTGCTACCTCCTACAATGAGCAGTTCTTC; cdr3_aa: CARSRDRFATSYNEQFF; d_call: TRBD1; v_call: TRBV2; j_call: TRBJ2-1; clone_size: NA
cdr3_nt: TGTGCCAGCAGCCAGTCTCCGGGGACAGCCCGCACAGATACGCAGTATTTT; cdr3_aa: CASSQSPGTARTDTQYF; d_call: TRBD1; v_call: TRBV14; j_call: TRBJ2-3; clone_size: once
cdr3_nt: TGTGCCATCAGTGGACGAGGGACTAGCGGGAAGGCTTACGAGCAGTACTTC; cdr3_aa: CAISGRGTSGKAYEQYF; d_call: TRBD2; v_call: TRBV10-3; j_call: TRBJ2-7; clone_size: NA
cdr3_nt: TGTGCCAGCAGTCAAGGAAGGGGTTCACCCCTCCACTTT; cdr3_aa: CASSQGRGSPLHF; d_call: NA; v_call: TRBV2; j_call: TRBJ1-6; clone_size: few
cdr3_nt: TGTGCCAGCAGTTTAACAGGGGTGGAAGGTCAGCCCCAGCATTTT; cdr3_aa: CASSLTGVEGQPQHF; d_call: TRBD1; v_call: TRBV7-9; j_call: TRBJ1-5; clone_size: NA
cdr3_nt: TGTGCCAGCAGTGCGAGCGGGGCCTCCTACAATGAGCAGTTCTTC; cdr3_aa: CASSASGASYNEQFF; d_call: TRBD2; v_call: TRBV6-4; j_call: TRBJ2-1; clone_size: NA
cdr3_nt: TGTGCCAGCAGTTCCGACAGGGTCGGGGCTTTCTTT; cdr3_aa: CASSSDRVGAFF; d_call: TRBD1; v_call: TRBV6-5; j_call: TRBJ1-1; clone_size: few
cdr3_nt: TGTGCCAGCAGCACAGTCGACAGGGTCGGCTACGAGCAGTACTTC; cdr3_aa: CASSTVDRVGYEQYF; d_call: TRBD1; v_call: TRBV11-2; j_call: TRBJ2-7; clone_size: NA
cdr3_nt: TGTGCCAGCAGTGAACGACCTAGCGGGGGGCCGAATGAGCAGTTCTTC; cdr3_aa: CASSERPSGGPNEQFF; d_call: TRBD2; v_call: TRBV6-1; j_call: TRBJ2-1; clone_size: NA
cdr3_nt: TGTGCCAGCAGCCCCAGGGTTGAGAACACTGAAGCTTTCTTT; cdr3_aa: CASSPRVENTEAFF; d_call: NA; v_call: TRBV3-1/TRBV3-2; j_call: TRBJ1-1; clone_size: NA
cdr3_nt: TGTGCCAGTCGGCAGGGTGGGGAGACCCAGTACTTC; cdr3_aa: CASRQGGETQYF; d_call: NA; v_call: TRBV6-5; j_call: TRBJ2-5; clone_size: NA
cdr3_nt: TGTGCCAGCAGCCAACTCGGACTAGCGGGAAGGGGCGAGCAGTACTTC; cdr3_aa: CASSQLGLAGRGEQYF; d_call: TRBD2; v_call: TRBV3-1/TRBV3-2; j_call: TRBJ2-7; clone_size: NA
cdr3_nt: TGTGCCAGCAGCTCAAAACAGGGGAGATGGGAGACCCAGTACTTC; cdr3_aa: CASSSKQGRWETQYF; d_call: TRBD1; v_call: TRBV9; j_call: TRBJ2-5; clone_size: NA
cdr3_nt: TGCGCCAGCAGCTTACGTACAGGTCGTAATTCACCCCTCCACTTT; cdr3_aa: CASSLRTGRNSPLHF; d_call: NA; v_call: TRBV5-1; j_call: TRBJ1-6; clone_size: NA
cdr3_nt: TGTGCCACCAGTGATTCGGGTCGGACAGGGGTCACCGGGGAGCTGTTTTTT; cdr3_aa: CATSDSGRTGVTGELFF; d_call: TRBD1; v_call: TRBV24-1; j_call: TRBJ2-2; clone_size: once
cdr3_nt: TGTGCCAGCAGTTACTCCGGGACAGGGGCAGATGGCTACACCTTC; cdr3_aa: CASSYSGTGADGYTF; d_call: TRBD1; v_call: TRBV6-5; j_call: TRBJ1-2; clone_size: NA
cdr3_nt: TGTGCCAGCAGCCAAGGGGCGACAGTGGGGTCACCCCTCCACTTT; cdr3_aa: CASSQGATVGSPLHF; d_call: NA; v_call: TRBV16; j_call: TRBJ1-6; clone_size: NA
cdr3_nt: TGTGCCAGCAGCTTAAGGAGTAGCGAGGTCCCAGAGACCCAGTACTTC; cdr3_aa: CASSLRSSEVPETQYF; d_call: NA; v_call: TRBV7-3; j_call: TRBJ2-5; clone_size: once
cdr3_nt: TGCGCCAGCAGCTCAAACCCGGACAGACTTAATGAAAAACTGTTTTTT; cdr3_aa: CASSSNPDRLNEKLFF; d_call: NA; v_call: TRBV5-1; j_call: TRBJ1-4; clone_size: NA
cdr3_nt: TGTGCCAGCAGCAGGGGACAGGGGCTTAATCAGCCCCAGCATTTT; cdr3_aa: CASSRGQGLNQPQHF; d_call: TRBD1; v_call: TRBV6-1; j_call: TRBJ1-5; clone_size: NA
cdr3_nt: TGTGCCAGCAGTTTACAGGGAGCCCCTAACTATGGCTACACCTTC; cdr3_aa: CASSLQGAPNYGYTF; d_call: NA; v_call: TRBV6-2/TRBV6-3; j_call: TRBJ1-2; clone_size: NA
cdr3_nt: TGTGCCAGTAGTACACAGGGAGGGACTGAAGCTTTCTTT; cdr3_aa: CASSTQGGTEAFF; d_call: NA; v_call: TRBV19; j_call: TRBJ1-1; clone_size: few
cdr3_nt: TGTGCCAGCAGAGCCACGGCAGGCGACGGCTACACCTTC; cdr3_aa: CASRATAGDGYTF; d_call: NA; v_call: TRBV28; j_call: TRBJ1-2; clone_size: few
cdr3_nt: TGTGCCAGCAGGGATCCGGGACTAGCGACTGTCGAGCAGTACTTC; cdr3_aa: CASRDPGLATVEQYF; d_call: TRBD2; v_call: TRBV27; j_call: TRBJ2-7; clone_size: NA
cdr3_nt: TGCAGCGCTAGTATGGGCAATCAGCCCCAGCATTTT; cdr3_aa: CSASMGNQPQHF; d_call: NA; v_call: TRBV29-1; j_call: TRBJ1-5; clone_size: NA
cdr3_nt: TGTGCCAGCAGCCAAGATTTGCGGGATACGCAGTATTTT; cdr3_aa: CASSQDLRDTQYF; d_call: NA; v_call: TRBV3-1/TRBV3-2; j_call: TRBJ2-3; clone_size: NA
cdr3_nt: TGTGCCAGCAGCTTCACCGGGGAGCTGTTTTTT; cdr3_aa: CASSFTGELFF; d_call: NA; v_call: TRBV28; j_call: TRBJ2-2; clone_size: NA
cdr3_nt: TGTGCCAGCAGCTTTCAGTTCTCCTACGAGCAGTACTTC; cdr3_aa: CASSFQFSYEQYF; d_call: NA; v_call: TRBV11-1; j_call: TRBJ2-7; clone_size: few
cdr3_nt: TGTGCCAGCAGCCCCCAGATCGGCGGAAACTCCTACGAGCAGTACTTC; cdr3_aa: CASSPQIGGNSYEQYF; d_call: NA; v_call: TRBV9; j_call: TRBJ2-7; clone_size: NA
cdr3_nt: TGTGCCAGCAGCCCAGGGACAGGGGGTAATTCACCCCTCCACTTT; cdr3_aa: CASSPGTGGNSPLHF; d_call: TRBD1; v_call: TRBV3-1/TRBV3-2; j_call: TRBJ1-6; clone_size: NA
cdr3_nt: TGTGCCAGCAGTTCCTGGGCCATACCTAATCAGCCCCAGCATTTT; cdr3_aa: CASSSWAIPNQPQHF; d_call: NA; v_call: TRBV27; j_call: TRBJ1-5; clone_size: NA
cdr3_nt: TGTGCCAGCAGGGACAGGGGCTCCTATAATTCACCCCTCCACTTT; cdr3_aa: CASRDRGSYNSPLHF; d_call: TRBD1; v_call: TRBV6-5; j_call: TRBJ1-6; clone_size: few
cdr3_nt: TGTGCCACCGGGGGACAGGGGAAGACCCAGTACTTC; cdr3_aa: CATGGQGKTQYF; d_call: TRBD1; v_call: TRBV24-1; j_call: TRBJ2-5; clone_size: NA
cdr3_nt: TGTGCCAGCAGTTACGGGCAGGTTAGCAATCAGCCCCAGCATTTT; cdr3_aa: CASSYGQVSNQPQHF; d_call: NA; v_call: TRBV6-2/TRBV6-3; j_call: TRBJ1-5; clone_size: NA